This T cell receptor (beta chain) was observed in a study of blood T cell repertoires in COVID-19. Study as a whole: The cDNA or gDNA used as material had been derived from T cells, B-cell-depleted T cells, or PBMCs.

Trimming left V 0 bases short and J 11 bases short, with 13 bases between. From germline, CDR1 is SGHDN and CDR2 FVKESK. The CDR3 totals 13 residues. In the original analysis: Using reference gene primer amplification, nucleated cell counts were estimated. The protocol was immunoSEQ multiplex PCR, while the TCRdb copy is restricted to in-frame clones and leaves out a portion. V and J calls and clone size are given by that table; D and trimming were obtained from the DNA. Altogether under 200,000 clones are present, around 85% being singletons, with the ten largest covering 9.8%. V and J are TRBV14 and TRBJ1-1; TRBD1 might be the D (5 bases). Sequenced sample: peripheral blood. The sequence came from a woman of 80 years or more with acute or convalescent COVID-19. CDR3 protein: CASSQDSTEMAFF. The CDR3 DNA sequence: TGTGCCAGCAGCCAAGACTCGACAGAGATGGCTTTCTTT.